This T cell receptor beta chain derives from a study of T cells in Graves' hyperthyroidism and ophthalmopathy. This clonotype has a count of ten or more. Its cognate antigen is unknown. Regarding the study as a whole: Classification by a 13 V-J model distinguished ophthalmopathy from stable hyperthyroidism.

From RNA transcripts, TCR beta CDR3 regions were amplified. During a first-round RT-PCR of the TCR CDR3, the HTBI primer set was used. TCRdb ran MiXCR on the multiplex PCR reads and lists one entry per CDR3 protein. The profile shows 700,000 or so distinct CDR3 sequences, roughly 15% of them singletons. The CDR3 totals 13 residues. Trimming cost V 10 bases and J 1 base, with 13 bases left between them. Per the germline V gene, CDR1 is MNHEY and CDR2 is SMNVEV (reference sequence). Sample: blood. The receptor was derived from a man aged 18 to 35 with Graves' hyperthyroidism. V and J are TRBV27 and TRBJ1-1, with D uncertain. The CDR3 coding sequence is TGTGCCACCGGACGGATTGAGAACACTGAAGCTTTCTTT. Protein product: CATGRIENTEAFF.